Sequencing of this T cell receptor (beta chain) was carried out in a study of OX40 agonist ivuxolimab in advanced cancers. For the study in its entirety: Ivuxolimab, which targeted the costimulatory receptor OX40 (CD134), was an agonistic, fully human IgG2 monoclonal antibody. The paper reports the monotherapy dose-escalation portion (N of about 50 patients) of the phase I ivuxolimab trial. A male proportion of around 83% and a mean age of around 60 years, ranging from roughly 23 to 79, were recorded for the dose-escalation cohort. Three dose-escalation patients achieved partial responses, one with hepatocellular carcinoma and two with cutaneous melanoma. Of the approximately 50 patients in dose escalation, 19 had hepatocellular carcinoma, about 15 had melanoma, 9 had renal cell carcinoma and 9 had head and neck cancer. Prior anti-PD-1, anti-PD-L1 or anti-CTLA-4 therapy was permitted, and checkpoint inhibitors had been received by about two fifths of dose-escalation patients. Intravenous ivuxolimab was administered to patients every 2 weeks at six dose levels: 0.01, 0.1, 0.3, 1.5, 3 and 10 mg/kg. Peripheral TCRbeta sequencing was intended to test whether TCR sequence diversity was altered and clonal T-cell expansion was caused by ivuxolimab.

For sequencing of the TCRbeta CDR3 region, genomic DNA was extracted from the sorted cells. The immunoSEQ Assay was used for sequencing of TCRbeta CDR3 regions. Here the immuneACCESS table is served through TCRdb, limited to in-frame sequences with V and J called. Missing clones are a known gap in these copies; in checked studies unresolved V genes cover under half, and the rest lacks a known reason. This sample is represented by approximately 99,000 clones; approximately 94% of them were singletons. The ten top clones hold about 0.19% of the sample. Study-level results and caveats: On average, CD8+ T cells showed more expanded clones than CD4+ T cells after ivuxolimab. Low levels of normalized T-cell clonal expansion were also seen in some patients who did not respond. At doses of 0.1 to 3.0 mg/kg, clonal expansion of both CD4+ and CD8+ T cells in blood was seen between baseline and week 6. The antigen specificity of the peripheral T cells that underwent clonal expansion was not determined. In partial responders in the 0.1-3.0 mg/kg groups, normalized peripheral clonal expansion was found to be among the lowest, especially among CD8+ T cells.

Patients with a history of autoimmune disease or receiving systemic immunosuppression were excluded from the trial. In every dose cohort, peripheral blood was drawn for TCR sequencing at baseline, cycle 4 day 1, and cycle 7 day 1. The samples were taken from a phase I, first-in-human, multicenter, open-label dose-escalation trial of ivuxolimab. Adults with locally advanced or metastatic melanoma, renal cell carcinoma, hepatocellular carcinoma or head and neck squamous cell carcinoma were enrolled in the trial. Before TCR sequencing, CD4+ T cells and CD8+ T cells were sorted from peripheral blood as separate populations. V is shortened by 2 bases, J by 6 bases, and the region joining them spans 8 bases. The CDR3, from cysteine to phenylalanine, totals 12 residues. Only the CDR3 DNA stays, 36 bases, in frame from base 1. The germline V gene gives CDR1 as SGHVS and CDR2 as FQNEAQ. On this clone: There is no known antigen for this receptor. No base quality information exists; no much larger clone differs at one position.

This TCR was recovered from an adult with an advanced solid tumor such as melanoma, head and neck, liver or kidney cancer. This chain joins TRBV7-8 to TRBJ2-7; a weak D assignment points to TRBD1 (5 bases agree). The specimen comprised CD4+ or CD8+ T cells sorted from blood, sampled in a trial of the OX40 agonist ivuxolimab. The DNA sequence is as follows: TGTGCCAGCAGCTTACAGGGTCTCGAGCAGTACTTC. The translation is CASSLQGLEQYF.